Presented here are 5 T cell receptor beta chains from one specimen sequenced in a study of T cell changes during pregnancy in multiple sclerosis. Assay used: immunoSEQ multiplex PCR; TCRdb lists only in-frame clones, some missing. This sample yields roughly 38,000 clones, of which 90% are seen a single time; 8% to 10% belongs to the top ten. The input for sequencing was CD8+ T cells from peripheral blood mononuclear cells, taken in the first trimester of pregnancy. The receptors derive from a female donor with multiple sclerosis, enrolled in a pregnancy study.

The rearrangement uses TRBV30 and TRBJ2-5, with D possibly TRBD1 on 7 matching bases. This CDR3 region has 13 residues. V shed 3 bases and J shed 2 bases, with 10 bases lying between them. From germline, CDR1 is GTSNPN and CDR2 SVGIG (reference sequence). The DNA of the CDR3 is TGTGCCTGGAGCAGGGGGGATCAAGAGACCCAGTACTTC. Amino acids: CAWSRGDQETQYF.

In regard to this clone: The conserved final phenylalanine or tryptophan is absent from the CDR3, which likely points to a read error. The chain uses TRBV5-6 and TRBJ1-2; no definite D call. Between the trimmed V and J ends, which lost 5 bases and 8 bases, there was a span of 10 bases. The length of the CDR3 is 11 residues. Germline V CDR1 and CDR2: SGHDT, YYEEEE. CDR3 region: CASRLGGGYTL. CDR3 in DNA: TGTGCCAGCAGGCTGGGAGGCGGCTACACCCTC.

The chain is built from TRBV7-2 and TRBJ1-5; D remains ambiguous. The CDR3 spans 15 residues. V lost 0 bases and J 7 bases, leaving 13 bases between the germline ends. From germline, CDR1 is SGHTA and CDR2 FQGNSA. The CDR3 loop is CASSLAGGQGQPQHF. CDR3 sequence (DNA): TGTGCCAGCAGCTTAGCGGGCGGGCAAGGCCAGCCCCAGCATTTT.

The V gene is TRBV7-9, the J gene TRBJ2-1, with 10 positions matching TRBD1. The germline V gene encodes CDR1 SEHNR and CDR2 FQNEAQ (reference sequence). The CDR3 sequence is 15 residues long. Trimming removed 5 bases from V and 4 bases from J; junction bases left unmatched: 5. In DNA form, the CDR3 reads TGTGCCAGCAGCGGGTGGGACAGGGGTTACAATGAGCAGTTCTTC. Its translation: CASSGWDRGYNEQFF. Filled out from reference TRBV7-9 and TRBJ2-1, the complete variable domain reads DTGVSQNPRHKITKRGQNVTFRCDPISEHNRLYWYRQTLGQGPEFLTYFQNEAQLEKSRLLSDRFSAERPKGSFSTLEIQRTEQGDSAMYLCASSGWDRGYNEQFFGPGTRLTVL.

CDR3 amino acids: CASGLWKDRENTGELFF. The CDR3, as DNA: TGTGCTAGTGGTTTGTGGAAGGACAGGGAGAACACCGGGGAGCTGTTTTTT. V usage is TRBV12-5 and J usage is TRBJ2-2; 8 bases are shared with TRBD1. V lost 2 bases and J lost 1; bases outside the gene matches: 6. The CDR3 loop spans 17 amino acids. Per the germline V gene, CDR1 is LGHNT and CDR2 is FRNRAP.